This T cell receptor beta chain was sequenced during a study of blood T cell repertoires in COVID-19. The wider study: Sites across the United States, Italy and Spain contributed samples from acute and convalescent COVID-19. PBMCs, B-cell-depleted T cells, or T cells were the source of the cDNA or gDNA that made up the material.

Per the original data handling: Nucleated cell counts were estimated from reference gene primer amplification. The table came from immunoSEQ multiplex PCR; TCRdb's copy has only in-frame clones and leaves some out. The V and J calls and clone size were taken over from that table, and D and trimming were inferred from the DNA. The sample records 250,000 to 300,000 clones, over 75% being singletons. The V gene's germline CDR1 is LGHNA and CDR2 YNFKEQ. This CDR3 region has 15 residues. V shed 4 bases and J 2 bases; nucleotides not matched to a gene: 5. Seattle cases were enrolled at active infection and followed longitudinally.

The TCR sequence derives from a woman between 65 and 79 years old with COVID-19, enrolled during active disease. The sequencing sample was made of peripheral blood. The J gene is TRBJ1-3, the V gene TRBV4-2; 7 bases match TRBD1. The CDR3 nucleotides are TGTGCCAGCAGCCCACACAGGGGTGCTGGAAACACCATATATTTT. Translation: CASSPHRGAGNTIYF.